One sample yielded the 2 T cell receptor beta chains listed below, sequenced in a study of blood T cell repertoires in COVID-19 (dated by TCRdb to 2020 to 2021). Libraries were built with the immunoSEQ multiplex PCR assay. TCRdb obtained this table from immuneACCESS and retained in-frame rearrangements with V and J assigned. These tables miss some clones; where compared with another copy, unresolved V genes account for less than half of the shortfall, and the remainder is unexplained. This sample holds about 400,000 clones; approximately 87% were observed only once. The ten top clones hold roughly 9.4% of the sample. The sequenced sample was PBMCs or T cells enriched from blood (not recorded which). Receptors originate from a woman aged 45 to 65 who had recovered from COVID-19.

The J gene is TRBJ1-2, the V gene TRBV19, with D perhaps TRBD1 (6 bases). Germline loops: CDR1 LNHDA, CDR2 SQIVND (reference sequence). The V end was cut by 11 bases, the J end by 3 bases, with 19 bases between. This CDR3 spans 14 amino acids. The CDR3 bases are TGTGCCCTAAGACAGGACGGACCGGACTATGGCTACACCTTC. This sequence encodes CALRQDGPDYGYTF. Filled out from reference TRBV19 and TRBJ1-2, the complete variable domain reads DGGITQSPKYLFRKEGQNVTLSCEQNLNHDAMYWYRQDPGQGLRLIYYSQIVNDFQKGDIAEGYSVSREKKESFPLTVTSAQKNPTAFYLCALRQDGPDYGYTFGSGTRLTVV.

The rearrangement uses TRBV27 and TRBJ2-1; D gene ambiguous. CDR1 MNHEY and CDR2 SMNVEV come from the germline V gene (reference sequence). The V end was cut by 6 bases, the J end by 2 bases, with 11 bases between. The CDR3 spans 14 residues. The CDR3 spells CASRTAETYNEQFF. The CDR3 bases are TGTGCCAGCAGGACGGCGGAAACCTACAATGAGCAGTTCTTC.